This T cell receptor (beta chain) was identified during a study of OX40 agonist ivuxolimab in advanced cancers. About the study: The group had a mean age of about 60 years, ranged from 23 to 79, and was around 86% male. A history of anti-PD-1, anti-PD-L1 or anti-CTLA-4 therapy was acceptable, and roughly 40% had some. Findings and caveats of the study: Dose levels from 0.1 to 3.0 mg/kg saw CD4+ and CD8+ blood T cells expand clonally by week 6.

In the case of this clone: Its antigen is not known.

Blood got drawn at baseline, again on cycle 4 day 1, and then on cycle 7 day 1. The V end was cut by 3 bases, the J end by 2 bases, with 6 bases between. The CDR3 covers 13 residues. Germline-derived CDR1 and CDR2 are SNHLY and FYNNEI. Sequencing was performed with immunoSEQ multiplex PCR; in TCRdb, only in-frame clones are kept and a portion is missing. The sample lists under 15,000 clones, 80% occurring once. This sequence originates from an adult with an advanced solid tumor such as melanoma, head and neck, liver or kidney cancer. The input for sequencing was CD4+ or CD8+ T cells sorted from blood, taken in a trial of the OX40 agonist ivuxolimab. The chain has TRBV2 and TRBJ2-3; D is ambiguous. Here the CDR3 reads CASSDRPTDTQYF. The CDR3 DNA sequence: TGTGCCAGCAGTGACCGACCCACAGATACGCAGTATTTT. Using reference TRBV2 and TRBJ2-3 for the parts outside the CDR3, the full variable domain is EPEVTQTPSHQVTQMGQEVILRCVPISNHLYFYWYRQILGQKVEFLVSFYNNEISEKSEIFDDQFSVERPDGSNFTLKIRSTKLEDSAMYFCASSDRPTDTQYFGPGTRLTVL.